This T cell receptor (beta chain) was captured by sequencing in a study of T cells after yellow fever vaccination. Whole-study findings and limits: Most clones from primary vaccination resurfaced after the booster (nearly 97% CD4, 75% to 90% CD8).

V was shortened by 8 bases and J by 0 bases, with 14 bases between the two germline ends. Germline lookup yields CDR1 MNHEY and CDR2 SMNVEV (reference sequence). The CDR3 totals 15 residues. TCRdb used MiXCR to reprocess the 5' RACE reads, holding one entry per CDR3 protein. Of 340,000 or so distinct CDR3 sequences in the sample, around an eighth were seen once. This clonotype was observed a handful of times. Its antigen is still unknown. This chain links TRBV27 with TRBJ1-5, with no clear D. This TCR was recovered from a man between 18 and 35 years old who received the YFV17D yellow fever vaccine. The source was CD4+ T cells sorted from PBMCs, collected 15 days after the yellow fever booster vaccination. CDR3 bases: TGTGCCAGCCGGGTATCCATGTATAGCAATCAGCCCCAGCATTTT. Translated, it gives CASRVSMYSNQPQHF.